The clone carrying this TCR beta chain appeared a single time. What it recognizes is unknown. Libraries were prepared by immunoSEQ multiplex PCR; TCRdb keeps only in-frame clonotypes and omits some of them. The table has 89,000 or so clones, nearly 95% seen once. This sample was taken from a study of PD-1 blockade in classical Hodgkin lymphoma. Study outcomes and limitations: Unlike CD8+ TCR diversity, which did not rise significantly by C4D1, CD4+ TCR diversity did. Newly diagnosed patients were reported to exhibit reduced baseline TCR diversity relative to healthy donors. The baseline diversity of complete responders showed similarity to that of newly diagnosed patients.

With no exception, relapse followed autologous stem cell transplantation in all patients, and brentuximab vedotin exposure varied. Patients had relapsed/refractory classical Hodgkin lymphoma with complete response, partial response or progressive disease as best response. The germline V gene has CDR1 MNHEY and CDR2 SMNVEV (reference sequence). Trimming stripped 5 bases from V and 8 bases from J, with 19 bases between. The CDR3 spans 14 residues. The source of this sequence is a human donor with classical Hodgkin lymphoma. The chain carries TRBV27 and TRBJ2-7; tentative D call: TRBD1 (6 bases). The input for sequencing was peripheral blood mononuclear cells (PBMCs), taken before the second cycle of nivolumab. In nucleotides, the CDR3 is TGTGCCAGCAGTCCTTATGAGACAGGTACGAAGCAGTACTTC. Its translation: CASSPYETGTKQYF.